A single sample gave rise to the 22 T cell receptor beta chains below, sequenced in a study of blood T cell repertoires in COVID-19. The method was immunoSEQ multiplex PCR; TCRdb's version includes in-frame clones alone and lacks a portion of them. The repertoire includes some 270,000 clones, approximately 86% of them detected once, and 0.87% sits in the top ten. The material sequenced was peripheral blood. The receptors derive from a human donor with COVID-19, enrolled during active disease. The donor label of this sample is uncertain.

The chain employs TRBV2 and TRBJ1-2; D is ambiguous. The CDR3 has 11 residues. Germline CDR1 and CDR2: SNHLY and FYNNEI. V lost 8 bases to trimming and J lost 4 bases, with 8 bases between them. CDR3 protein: CASSRIYGYTF. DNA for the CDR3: TGTGCCAGCTCGAGAATCTATGGCTACACCTTC.

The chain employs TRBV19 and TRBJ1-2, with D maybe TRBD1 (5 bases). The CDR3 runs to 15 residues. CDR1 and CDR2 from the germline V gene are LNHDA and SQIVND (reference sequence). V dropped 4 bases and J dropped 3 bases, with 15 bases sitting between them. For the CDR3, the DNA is TGTGCCAGTAGTACCGTTAAGGGGTCCGACTATGGCTACACCTTC. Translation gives CASSTVKGSDYGYTF.

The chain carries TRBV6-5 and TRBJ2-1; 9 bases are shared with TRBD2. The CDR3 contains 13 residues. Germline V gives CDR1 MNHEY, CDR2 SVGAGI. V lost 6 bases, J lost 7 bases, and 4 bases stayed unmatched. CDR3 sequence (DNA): TGTGCCAGCAGGTCTAGCGGGATAAATGAGCAGTTCTTC. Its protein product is CASRSSGINEQFF.

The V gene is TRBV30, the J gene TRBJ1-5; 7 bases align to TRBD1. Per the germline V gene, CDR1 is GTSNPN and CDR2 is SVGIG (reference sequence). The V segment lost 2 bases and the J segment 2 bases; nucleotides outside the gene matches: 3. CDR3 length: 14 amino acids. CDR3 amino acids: CAWSRDSGNQPQHF. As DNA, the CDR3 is TGTGCCTGGAGTCGGGACAGCGGCAATCAGCCCCAGCATTTT.

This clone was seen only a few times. CDR3 residues: CASSFAGLAGSEQYF. The CDR3 DNA reads TGCGCCAGCAGCTTCGCGGGACTAGCGGGATCCGAGCAGTACTTC. V is TRBV5-1 and J is TRBJ2-7; 13 bases fit TRBD2. The V gene end was trimmed by 2 bases and the J gene end by 6 bases; junction bases not matched to a gene: 5. The length of the CDR3 is 15 residues. CDR1 SGHRS and CDR2 YFSETQ come from the germline V gene.

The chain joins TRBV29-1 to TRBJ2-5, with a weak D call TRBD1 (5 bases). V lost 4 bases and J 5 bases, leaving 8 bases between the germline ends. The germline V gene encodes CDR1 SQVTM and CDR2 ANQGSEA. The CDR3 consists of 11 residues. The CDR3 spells CSVGGRETQYF. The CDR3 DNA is TGCAGCGTTGGGGGCAGGGAGACCCAGTACTTC.

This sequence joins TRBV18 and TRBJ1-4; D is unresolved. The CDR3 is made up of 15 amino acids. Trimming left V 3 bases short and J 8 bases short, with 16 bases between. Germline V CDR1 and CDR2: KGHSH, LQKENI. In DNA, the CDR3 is TGTGCCAGCTCACCCTCGCCGGGGAAACACGAAAAACTGTTTTTT. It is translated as CASSPSPGKHEKLFF.

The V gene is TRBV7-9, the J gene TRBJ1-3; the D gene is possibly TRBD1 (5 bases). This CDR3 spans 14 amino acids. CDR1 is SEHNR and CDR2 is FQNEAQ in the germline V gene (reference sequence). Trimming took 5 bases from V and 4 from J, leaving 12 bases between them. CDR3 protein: CASSQAGDGNTIYF. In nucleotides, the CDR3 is TGTGCCAGCAGCCAGGCGGGGGACGGAAACACCATATATTTT.

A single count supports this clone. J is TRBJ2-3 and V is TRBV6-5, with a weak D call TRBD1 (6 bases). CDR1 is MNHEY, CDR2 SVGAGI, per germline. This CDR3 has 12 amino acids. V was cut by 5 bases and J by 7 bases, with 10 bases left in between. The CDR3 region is CASSPTGNTQYF. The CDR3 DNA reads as TGTGCCAGCAGTCCCACAGGGAATACGCAGTATTTT.

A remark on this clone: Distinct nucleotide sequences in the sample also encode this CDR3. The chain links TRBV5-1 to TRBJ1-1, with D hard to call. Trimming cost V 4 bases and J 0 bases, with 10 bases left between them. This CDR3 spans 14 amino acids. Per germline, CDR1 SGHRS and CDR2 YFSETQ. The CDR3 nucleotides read TGCGCCAGCAGCCCCGACACCTTGAACACTGAAGCTTTCTTT. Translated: CASSPDTLNTEAFF.

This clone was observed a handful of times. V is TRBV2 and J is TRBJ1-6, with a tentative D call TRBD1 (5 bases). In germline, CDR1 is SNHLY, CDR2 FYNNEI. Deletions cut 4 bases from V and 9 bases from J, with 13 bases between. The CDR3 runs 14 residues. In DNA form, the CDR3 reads TGTGCCAGCAGTGGTGAAAAAGGGGTTTCACCCCTCCACTTT. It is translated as CASSGEKGVSPLHF.

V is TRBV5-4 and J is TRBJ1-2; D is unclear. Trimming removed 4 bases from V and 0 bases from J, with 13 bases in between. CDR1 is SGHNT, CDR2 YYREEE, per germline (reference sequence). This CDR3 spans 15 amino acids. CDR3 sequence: CASSGARGPNYGYTF. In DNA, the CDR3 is TGTGCCAGCAGCGGCGCACGGGGTCCTAACTATGGCTACACCTTC.

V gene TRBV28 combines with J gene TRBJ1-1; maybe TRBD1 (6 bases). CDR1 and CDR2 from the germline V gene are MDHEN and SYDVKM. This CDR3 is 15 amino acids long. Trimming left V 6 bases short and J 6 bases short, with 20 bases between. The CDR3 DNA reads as TGTGCCAGCAGCAATATCCCCAGGGGTGTCGCTGAAGCTTTCTTT. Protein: CASSNIPRGVAEAFF.

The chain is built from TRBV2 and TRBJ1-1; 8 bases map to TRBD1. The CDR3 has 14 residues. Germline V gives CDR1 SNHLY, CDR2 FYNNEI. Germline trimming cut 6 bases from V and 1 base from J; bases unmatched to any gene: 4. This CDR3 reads CASSWTGSNTEAFF. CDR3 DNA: TGTGCCAGCAGCTGGACAGGGTCGAACACTGAAGCTTTCTTT.

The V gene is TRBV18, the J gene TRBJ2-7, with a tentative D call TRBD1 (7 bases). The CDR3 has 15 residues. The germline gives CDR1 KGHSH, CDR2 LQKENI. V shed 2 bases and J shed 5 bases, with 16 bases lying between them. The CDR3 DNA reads TGTGCCAGCTCACCAGGAAGACAGGGAGGTGACGAGCAGTACTTC. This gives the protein CASSPGRQGGDEQYF.

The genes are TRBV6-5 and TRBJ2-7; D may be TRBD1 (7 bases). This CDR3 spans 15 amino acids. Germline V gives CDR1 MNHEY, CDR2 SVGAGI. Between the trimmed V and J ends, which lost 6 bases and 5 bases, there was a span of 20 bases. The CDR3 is CASSGGTVRGHEQYF. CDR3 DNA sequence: TGTGCCAGCAGCGGAGGGACAGTTAGAGGCCACGAGCAGTACTTC.

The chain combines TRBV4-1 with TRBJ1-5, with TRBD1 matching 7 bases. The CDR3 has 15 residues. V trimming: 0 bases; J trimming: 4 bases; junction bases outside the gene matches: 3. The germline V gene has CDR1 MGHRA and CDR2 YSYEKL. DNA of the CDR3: TGCGCCAGCAGCCAAGATTCACAGGGGAATCAGCCCCAGCATTTT. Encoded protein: CASSQDSQGNQPQHF.

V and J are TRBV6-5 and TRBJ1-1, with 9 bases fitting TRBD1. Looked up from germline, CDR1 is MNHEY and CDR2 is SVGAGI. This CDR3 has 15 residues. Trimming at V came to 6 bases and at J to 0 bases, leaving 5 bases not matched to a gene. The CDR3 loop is CASSRTGGLNTEAFF. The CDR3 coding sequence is TGTGCCAGCAGCCGAACAGGGGGCCTGAACACTGAAGCTTTCTTT.

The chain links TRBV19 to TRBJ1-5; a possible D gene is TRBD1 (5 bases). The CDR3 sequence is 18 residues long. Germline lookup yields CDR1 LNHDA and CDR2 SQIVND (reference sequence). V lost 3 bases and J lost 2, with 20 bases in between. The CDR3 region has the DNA TGTGCCAGTAGTATCGAGGGGCGAGTTCGGGGGGGCAATCAGCCCCAGCATTTT. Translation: CASSIEGRVRGGNQPQHF.

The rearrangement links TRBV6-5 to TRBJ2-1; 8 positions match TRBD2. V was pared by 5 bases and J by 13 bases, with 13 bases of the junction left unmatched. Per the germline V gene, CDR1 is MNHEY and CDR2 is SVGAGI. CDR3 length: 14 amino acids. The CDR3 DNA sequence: TGTGCCAGCAGTCAAACGACAGGCGGGGGGAGTCAGTTCTTC. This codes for CASSQTTGGGSQFF.

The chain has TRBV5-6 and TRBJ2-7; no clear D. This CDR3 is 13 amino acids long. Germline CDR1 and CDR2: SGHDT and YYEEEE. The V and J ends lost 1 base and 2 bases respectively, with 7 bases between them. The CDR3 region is CASSLSHPYEQYF. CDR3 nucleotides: TGTGCCAGCAGCTTGAGCCACCCCTACGAGCAGTACTTC.

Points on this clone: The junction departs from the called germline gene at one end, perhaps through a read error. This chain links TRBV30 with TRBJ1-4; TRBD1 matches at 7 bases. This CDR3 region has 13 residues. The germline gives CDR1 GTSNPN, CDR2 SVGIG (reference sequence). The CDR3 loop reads CAGRQGPNEKLFF. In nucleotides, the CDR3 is TGTGCCGGGAGACAGGGACCGAATGAAAAACTGTTTTTT.